This T cell receptor (beta chain) is from a study of T cells after yellow fever vaccination. This CDR3 region has 15 residues. Between the trimmed V and J ends, which lost 0 bases and 2 bases, there was a span of 10 bases. The germline CDR1 and CDR2 sequences are LGHNA and YNFKEQ. This clonotype turned up a few times. TCRdb re-called the 5' RACE reads with MiXCR, one entry per CDR3 protein. The table shows some 300,000 distinct CDR3 sequences, with 7% to 9% occurring only once. The clonotype was recovered from a man aged 18 to 29 who received the YFV17D yellow fever vaccine. This chain connects TRBV4-2 to TRBJ2-5; no clear D. The sample in question was PBMCs, obtained around 45 days after the first yellow fever vaccination. The CDR3 protein is CASSQDSLRQETQYF. The CDR3 coding sequence is TGTGCCAGCAGCCAAGATAGCCTCCGACAAGAGACCCAGTACTTC.